The 23 T cell receptor beta chains presented below share a single source sample, sequenced in a study of T-cell reconstitution after alpha-beta-depleted transplantation in children. Unique molecular identifiers were incorporated during preparation of the TCRbeta library. TCRdb reprocessed the PCR reads via MiXCR and lists one record per CDR3 protein. The sample yields about 640,000 distinct CDR3 sequences, approximately 12% seen once. The sequencing used PBMCs, mostly from graft donor cells, collected 360 days after TCRalphabeta/CD19-depleted stem cell transplant. Every receptor here comes from a male patient between 5 and 17 years old who had a stem cell transplant for acute myeloid leukemia, so the T cells may come from the graft donor.

The chain is built from TRBV20-1 and TRBJ2-2, with 14 bases aligning to TRBD2. This CDR3 contains 15 residues. J was trimmed by 7 bases and V by 6 bases; bases with no gene match: 7. CDR1 is DFQATT, CDR2 SNEGSKA, per germline (reference sequence). The CDR3 nucleotides read TGCAGTGCGCCGGGACTAGCGGGAGTCGGCGGGGAGCTGTTTTTT. The encoded protein is CSAPGLAGVGGELFF.

This clonotype was seen more than once but under ten times. This rearrangement joins TRBV7-3 to TRBJ2-1; D is undetermined. V lost 5 bases and J 7 bases, leaving 15 bases between the germline ends. Germline loops: CDR1 SGHTA, CDR2 FQGTGA. This CDR3 comprises 14 residues. The CDR3 protein is CASSLLPRLNEQFF. Written as DNA, the CDR3 is TGTGCCAGCAGCCTCCTCCCCCGGCTAAATGAGCAGTTCTTC.

This clonotype was found a few times. One end of the junction does not line up with germline, which may come from a read error. V is TRBV28 and J is TRBJ2-5; a possible D gene is TRBD2 (6 bases). This CDR3 contains 13 residues. CDR1 and CDR2 from the germline V gene are MDHEN and SYDVKM. CDR3 sequence reads: CASRVAPEGRWLF. In DNA, the CDR3 is TGTGCCAGCAGGGTAGCCCCTGAGGGGAGGTGGTTATTC.

This sequence joins TRBV9 and TRBJ2-3; D is perhaps TRBD2 (6 bases). CDR3 length equals 16 residues. Germline V lookup: CDR1 SGDLS, CDR2 YYNGEE. V was clipped by 0 bases and J by 3 bases, with 14 bases between them. Here the CDR3 reads CASSVDPGDETDTQYF. The DNA of the CDR3 is TGTGCCAGCAGCGTAGATCCGGGAGACGAAACAGATACGCAGTATTTT.

There are a few counts of this clonotype. The V call is TRBV13, the J call TRBJ2-1, with D perhaps matching TRBD2 (6 bases). The CDR3 spans 17 residues. Per the germline V gene, CDR1 is PRHDT and CDR2 is FYEKMQ (reference sequence). V dropped 3 bases and J dropped 5 bases, with 20 bases sitting between them. CDR3 region: CASSFPGTPLKDNEQFF. Written as DNA, the CDR3 is TGTGCCAGCAGCTTCCCAGGGACTCCTCTAAAAGACAATGAGCAGTTCTTC.

V is TRBV11-2 and J is TRBJ2-1; D remains unclear. From germline, CDR1 is SGHAT and CDR2 FQNNGV. Trimming removed 5 bases at V and 1 base at J, with 6 bases between. There are 13 residues in the CDR3. The CDR3 nucleotides read TGTGCCAGCAGCCCCCAATCCTACAATGAGCAGTTCTTC. It yields the protein CASSPQSYNEQFF.

In its sample, this clonotype was seen a few times. The chain couples TRBV5-1 to TRBJ2-1; 7 nucleotides agree with TRBD2. The CDR3 consists of 17 residues. Germline V gene sequence: CDR1 SGHRS, CDR2 YFSETQ. J gave up 5 bases and V 4 bases, and 15 bases lay outside the gene matches. In DNA form, the CDR3 reads TGCGCCAGCAGCGGGGCCGGTAGGGCTAGCGGAAACAATGAGCAGTTCTTC. Translating it yields CASSGAGRASGNNEQFF.

This clonotype was seen more than once but under ten times. The chain joins TRBV28 to TRBJ1-6; TRBD1 matches 7 bases. CDR1 is MDHEN and CDR2 is SYDVKM in the germline V gene. The CDR3 is made up of 15 amino acids. V was pared by 6 bases and J by 10 bases, with 12 bases of the junction left unmatched. The CDR3 loop is CASRPGTVIGSPLHF. The CDR3 bases are TGTGCCAGCAGACCCGGGACAGTCATTGGGTCACCCCTCCACTTT.

This chain joins TRBV20-1 and TRBJ2-7; the D gene is possibly TRBD2 (6 bases). Trimming removed 3 bases from V and 2 bases from J, with 11 bases in between. Germline CDR1 reads DFQATT; CDR2 reads SNEGSKA (reference sequence). The CDR3 totals 13 residues. In nucleotides, the CDR3 is TGCAGTGCTAGTAGTCTAGCGACCTACGAGCAGTACTTC. Translating gives CSASSLATYEQYF.

This clonotype was picked up a small number of times. V and J are TRBV12-3 or TRBV12-4 and TRBJ1-2, with no clear D. The V and J ends lost 4 bases and 5 bases respectively, with 17 bases between them. The length of the CDR3 is 15 residues. Written as DNA, the CDR3 is TGTGCCAGCAGTTCCTTAAGAGGGAATGGGTATGGCTACACCTTC. It encodes CASSSLRGNGYGYTF.

The sample holds a few counts of this clonotype. J is TRBJ2-1 and V is TRBV29-1, with TRBD1 identical over 8 bases. V trimming: 3 bases; J trimming: 10 bases; junction bases outside the gene matches: 11. CDR3 length: 14 residues. Germline lookup yields CDR1 SQVTM and CDR2 ANQGSEA. DNA of the CDR3: TGCAGCGTTGATACGGGACAGGCCTTTTGGGAGCAGTTCTTC. Encoded protein: CSVDTGQAFWEQFF.

This clonotype was recorded a few times. The genes are TRBV5-1 and TRBJ2-7; 11 bases agree with TRBD2. The V gene end was trimmed by 5 bases and the J gene end by 3 bases; junction bases not matched to a gene: 7. This CDR3 is 15 amino acids long. Germline loops: CDR1 SGHRS, CDR2 YFSETQ. CDR3 amino acids: CASRSPSGGFYEQYF. DNA for the CDR3: TGCGCCAGCAGGTCCCCTAGCGGGGGGTTCTACGAGCAGTACTTC. Using reference TRBV5-1 and TRBJ2-7 for the parts outside the CDR3, the full variable domain is KAGVTQTPRYLIKTRGQQVTLSCSPISGHRSVSWYQQTPGQGLQFLFEYFSETQRNKGNFPGRFSGRQFSNSRSEMNVSTLELGDSALYLCASRSPSGGFYEQYFGPGTRLTVT.

There are a few counts of this clonotype. V gene TRBV20-1 combines with J gene TRBJ1-5; D unresolved. The germline gives CDR1 DFQATT, CDR2 SNEGSKA (reference sequence). This CDR3 contains 13 residues. Trimming removed 7 bases at V and 4 bases at J, with 14 bases between. The CDR3 region has the DNA TGCAGTGTGACGGAAGGAGTTAATCAGCCCCAGCATTTT. Translating it yields CSVTEGVNQPQHF.

This clonotype was seen repeatedly, ten times or more. One end of the junction varies from germline; a read error may be responsible. V usage is TRBV7-7 and J usage is TRBJ2-1; TRBD2 is a possible D gene (5 bases). CDR1 SSHAT and CDR2 FNYEAQ come from the germline V gene (reference sequence). The CDR3 runs to 14 residues. CDR3 in DNA: TGTGCTAGCAGCTTGAGGGCAGGCAACAATGAGCAGTTCTTC. It translates to CASSLRAGNNEQFF.

The chain uses TRBV6-1 and TRBJ2-3; 7 nucleotides match TRBD2. Germline V CDR1 and CDR2: MNHNS, SASEGT. The CDR3 sequence is 16 residues long. V was pared by 6 bases and J by 2 bases, with 11 bases of the junction left unmatched. CDR3 nucleotides: TGTGCCAGCAGCCATGGGGCGGGAGTTTCCACAGATACGCAGTATTTT. Amino acid sequence: CASSHGAGVSTDTQYF.

The chain couples TRBV12-3 or TRBV12-4 to TRBJ2-5; the match to TRBD2 covers 9 bases. The CDR3 runs 14 residues. V shed 4 bases and J 7 bases; nucleotides not matched to a gene: 7. In DNA, the CDR3 is TGTGCCAGCAGTTCCCCGGGACTAGCAGGGACCCAGTACTTC. Its protein product is CASSSPGLAGTQYF.

This clonotype was observed at least ten times. The chain links TRBV4-3 to TRBJ2-1; no clear D gene. CDR3 length: 17 residues. With 0 bases removed from V and 0 bases from J, the gap between germline ends came to 12 bases. Per the germline V gene, CDR1 is LGHNA and CDR2 is YSLEER. CDR3 amino acids: CASSQDDFPSSYNEQFF. DNA for the CDR3: TGCGCCAGCAGCCAAGATGACTTCCCGAGCTCCTACAATGAGCAGTTCTTC.

V usage is TRBV20-1 and J usage is TRBJ2-7; 14 nucleotides match TRBD2. The CDR3 has 15 amino acids. Unmatched junction bases numbered 8, after V lost 6 bases and J lost 4 bases. CDR1 is DFQATT and CDR2 is SNEGSKA in the germline V gene (reference sequence). The CDR3 DNA is TGCAGTGCCACCCCGGGACTAGCGGGAGCTTACGAGCAGTACTTC. It encodes CSATPGLAGAYEQYF.

The chain combines TRBV29-1 with TRBJ2-5, with 7 bases lining up with TRBD2. The CDR3 is made up of 15 amino acids. Germline V gene lookup returns CDR1 SQVTM and CDR2 ANQGSEA. V shed 5 bases and J 0 bases; nucleotides not matched to a gene: 9. CDR3 loop: CSVLTSVLHQETQYF. CDR3 nucleotides: TGCAGCGTTCTAACTAGCGTATTACACCAAGAGACCCAGTACTTC.

This rearrangement joins TRBV20-1 to TRBJ1-6; 12 nucleotides agree with TRBD1. The germline V gene encodes CDR1 DFQATT and CDR2 SNEGSKA (reference sequence). This CDR3 comprises 16 residues. After removal of 0 bases from V and 10 bases from J, the junction contained 7 bases not matched to a gene. DNA for the CDR3: TGCAGTGCTAGAGATCAGGGGACAGGGGGCAGGTCACCCCTCCACTTT. Amino acid sequence: CSARDQGTGGRSPLHF.

At least ten counts were recorded for this clonotype. The chain's CDR3 is CSAAMAYEQYF. CDR3 nucleotides: TGCAGCGCAGCCATGGCCTACGAGCAGTACTTC. The chain uses TRBV29-1 and TRBJ2-7, with unresolved D. This CDR3 has 11 amino acids. The ends were cut back, 7 bases at V and 2 bases at J, with 9 bases in the middle. Germline assignment: CDR1 SQVTM and CDR2 ANQGSEA.

The chain combines TRBV7-9 with TRBJ2-7; D gene uncertain. This CDR3 is 13 amino acids long. Trimming took off 1 base at V and 3 bases at J, with 7 bases between the two ends. From germline, CDR1 is SEHNR and CDR2 FQNEAQ (reference sequence). The CDR3 DNA reads as TGTGCCAGCAGCTTAGATACTCGCTACGAGCAGTACTTC. It codes for CASSLDTRYEQYF.

Only a few counts were recorded for this clonotype. The J gene is TRBJ1-2, the V gene TRBV12-3 or TRBV12-4, with TRBD1 as a possible D gene (6 bases). The CDR3 length is 12 residues. Trimming removed 10 bases at V and 7 bases at J, with 16 bases between. DNA of the CDR3: TGTGCCACCGAGGGGGGGGTAGGTGGCTACACCTTC. It yields the protein CATEGGVGGYTF.